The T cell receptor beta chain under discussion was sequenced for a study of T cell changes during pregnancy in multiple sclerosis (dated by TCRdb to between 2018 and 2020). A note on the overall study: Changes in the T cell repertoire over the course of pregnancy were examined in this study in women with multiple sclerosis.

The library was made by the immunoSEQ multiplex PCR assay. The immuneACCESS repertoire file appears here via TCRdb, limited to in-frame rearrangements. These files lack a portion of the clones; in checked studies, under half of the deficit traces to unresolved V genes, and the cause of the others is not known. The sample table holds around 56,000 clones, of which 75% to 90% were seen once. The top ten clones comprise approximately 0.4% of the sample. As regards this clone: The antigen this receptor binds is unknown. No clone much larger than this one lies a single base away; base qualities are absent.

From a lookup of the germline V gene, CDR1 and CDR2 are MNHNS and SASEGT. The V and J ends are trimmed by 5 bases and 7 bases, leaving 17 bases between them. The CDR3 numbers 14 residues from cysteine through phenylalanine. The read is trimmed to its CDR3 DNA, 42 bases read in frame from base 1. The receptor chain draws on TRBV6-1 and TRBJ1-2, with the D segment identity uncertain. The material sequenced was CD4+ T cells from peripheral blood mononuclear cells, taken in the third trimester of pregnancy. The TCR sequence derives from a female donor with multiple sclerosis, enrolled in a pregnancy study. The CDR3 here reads CASSNLGTGGGYTF. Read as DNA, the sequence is TGTGCCAGCAGTAATTTAGGTACGGGAGGTGGCTACACCTTC.